This TCR beta chain came from a study of blood T cell repertoires in COVID-19. Study as a whole: Samples of COVID-19 (acute and convalescent) were obtained from the United States, Italy and Spain. Sources were T cells, B-cell-depleted T cells, or PBMCs; the material itself was cDNA or gDNA.

Original processing methods: The authors estimated nucleated cell counts from reference gene primer amplification. TCRdb's table, derived via immunoSEQ multiplex PCR, lists solely in-frame clones and lacks some. That table is the source of V, J and clone size, and D and trimming were worked out from the DNA. The sample consists of about 74,000 clones, roughly 85% of them appearing once. Germline V lookup: CDR1 SQVTM, CDR2 ANQGSEA. The length of the CDR3 is 12 residues. The V end lost 3 bases, the J end lost 6 bases, and 10 bases lay between the germline ends. V is TRBV29-1 and J is TRBJ2-3, with D possibly being TRBD2 (5 bases). The receptor comes from a man over 45 with acute or convalescent COVID-19. The sequencing sample was made of peripheral blood. CDR3 residues: CSVELAGDTQYF. The CDR3 DNA reads TGCAGCGTTGAGCTAGCTGGGGATACGCAGTATTTT.